One T cell receptor beta chain is described in this entry. The V gene's germline CDR1 is GTSNPN and CDR2 SVGIG (reference sequence). J was trimmed by 2 bases and V by 4 bases; bases with no gene match: 9. The CDR3 loop spans 15 amino acids. These data originate in a study of blood T cell repertoires in COVID-19. Turning to the study itself: Acute and convalescent COVID-19 samples came from the United States, Italy and Spain.

Only in-frame clones appear in the TCRdb table, and some are missing; sequencing was by immunoSEQ multiplex PCR. The sample carries 95,000 to 130,000 clones, over 75% recorded once. The sequencing sample was made of peripheral blood. The TCR originated in a human donor with active COVID-19. The donor label of this sample is uncertain. The rearrangement uses TRBV30 and TRBJ2-7, with 9 bases identical to TRBD1. CDR3 amino acids: CAWNLGQGRPYEQYF. The CDR3 nucleotides are TGTGCCTGGAACCTGGGACAGGGCCGGCCCTACGAGCAGTACTTC.